This TCR beta chain was sequenced during a study of shared clonotypes between healthy human individuals. Study overall: A donor's plate count was three for CD4 naive and three for CD4 memory; CD8 naive had two and CD8 memory one.

The data were produced by immunoSEQ multiplex PCR, yet TCRdb's version contains in-frame clones alone and is incomplete. Here the sample spans 2 million to 2.5 million clones, less than 95% being singletons. The TCR originated in a man aged 18 to 35 in good health. Some clones in this sample may be carry-over from other donors' samples. Sequencing was carried out using naive CD4+ T cells from PBMCs. This sample's subset: CD45RA+ positively selected.

As DNA, the CDR3 is TGTGCCAGCAGTCCGATCCGGAACACTGAAGCTTTCTTT. It codes for CASSPIRNTEAFF. The chain is built from TRBV28 and TRBJ1-1; D remains ambiguous. Germline-derived CDR1 and CDR2 are MDHEN and SYDVKM. CDR3 size: 13 residues. V dropped 5 bases and J dropped 1 base, with 8 bases sitting between them.